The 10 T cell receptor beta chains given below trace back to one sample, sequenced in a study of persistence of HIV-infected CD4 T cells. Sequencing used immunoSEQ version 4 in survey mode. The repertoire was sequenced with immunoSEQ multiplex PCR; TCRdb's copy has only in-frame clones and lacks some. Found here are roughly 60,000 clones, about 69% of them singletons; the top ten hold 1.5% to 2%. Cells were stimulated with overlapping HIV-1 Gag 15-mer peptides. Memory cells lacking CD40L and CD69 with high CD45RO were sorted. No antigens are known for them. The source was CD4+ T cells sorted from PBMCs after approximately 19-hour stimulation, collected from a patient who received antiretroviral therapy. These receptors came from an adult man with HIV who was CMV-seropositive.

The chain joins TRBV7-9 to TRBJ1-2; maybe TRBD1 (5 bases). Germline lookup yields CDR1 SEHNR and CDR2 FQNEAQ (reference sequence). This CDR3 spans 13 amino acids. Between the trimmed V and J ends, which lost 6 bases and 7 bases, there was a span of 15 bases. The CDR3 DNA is TGTGCCAGCAGATATCAGGGTATTGGTGGCTACACCTTC. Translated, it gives CASRYQGIGGYTF.

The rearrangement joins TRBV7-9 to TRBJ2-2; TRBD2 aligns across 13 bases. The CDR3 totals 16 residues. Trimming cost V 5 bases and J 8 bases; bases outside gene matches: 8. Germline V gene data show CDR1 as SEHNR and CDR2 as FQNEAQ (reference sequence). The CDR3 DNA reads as TGTGCCAGCAGCCCAGGACTAGCGGGGGCCCAAGGGGAGCTGTTTTTT. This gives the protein CASSPGLAGAQGELFF.

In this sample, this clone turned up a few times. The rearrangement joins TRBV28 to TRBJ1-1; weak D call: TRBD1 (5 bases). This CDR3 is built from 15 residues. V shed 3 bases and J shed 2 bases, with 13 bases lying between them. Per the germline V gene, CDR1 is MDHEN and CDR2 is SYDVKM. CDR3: CASSFRGSGNTEAFF. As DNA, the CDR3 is TGTGCCAGCAGTTTTCGGGGGTCGGGCAACACTGAAGCTTTCTTT.

Here the CDR3 reads CASSLGRNTGELFF. The CDR3 nucleotides are TGTGCCAGCAGCTTGGGACGGAACACCGGGGAGCTGTTTTTT. This rearrangement joins TRBV3-1 (or the pseudogene TRBV3-2) to TRBJ2-2; the D gene could be TRBD1 or TRBD2 (5 bases each). The CDR3 consists of 14 residues. Trimming cost V 5 bases and J 1 base, with 8 bases left between them. CDR1 LGHDT and CDR2 YNNKEL come from the germline V gene (reference sequence).

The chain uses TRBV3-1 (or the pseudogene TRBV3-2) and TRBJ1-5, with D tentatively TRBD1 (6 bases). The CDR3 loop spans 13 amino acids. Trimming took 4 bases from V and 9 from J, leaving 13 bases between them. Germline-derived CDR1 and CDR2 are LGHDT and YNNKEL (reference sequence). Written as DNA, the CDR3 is TGTGCCAGCAGCCTCTACAGGGACCGGCCCCAGCATTTT. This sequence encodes CASSLYRDRPQHF.

The CDR3 coding sequence is TGCGCCAGCAGCTTGGCCGTGGGCCCTGAAGCTTTCTTT. It yields the protein CASSLAVGPEAFF. V gene TRBV5-1 combines with J gene TRBJ1-1; D is uncertain. Trimming pared 0 bases from V and 6 bases from J, leaving 9 bases between. The CDR3 loop spans 13 amino acids. CDR1 SGHRS and CDR2 YFSETQ come from the germline V gene.

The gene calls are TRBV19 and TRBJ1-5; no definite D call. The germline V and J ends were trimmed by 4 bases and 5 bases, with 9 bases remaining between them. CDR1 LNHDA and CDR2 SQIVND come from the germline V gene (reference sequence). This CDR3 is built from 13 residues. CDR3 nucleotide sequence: TGTGCCAGTAGTAGAGGGCTTGATCAGCCCCAGCATTTT. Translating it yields CASSRGLDQPQHF.

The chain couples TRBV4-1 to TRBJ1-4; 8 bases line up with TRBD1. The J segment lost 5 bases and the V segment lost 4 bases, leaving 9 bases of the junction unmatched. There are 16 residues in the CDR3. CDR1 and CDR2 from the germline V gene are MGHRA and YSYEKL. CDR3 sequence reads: CASSLQTGEPNEKLFF. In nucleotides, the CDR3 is TGCGCCAGCAGCCTCCAGACAGGGGAACCCAATGAAAAACTGTTTTTT.

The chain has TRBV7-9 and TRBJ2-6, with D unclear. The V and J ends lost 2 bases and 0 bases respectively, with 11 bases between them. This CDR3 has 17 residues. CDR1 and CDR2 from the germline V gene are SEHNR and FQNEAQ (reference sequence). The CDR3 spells CASSLQVQTSGANVLTF. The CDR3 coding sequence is TGTGCCAGCAGCTTACAGGTTCAAACCTCTGGGGCCAACGTCCTGACTTTC.

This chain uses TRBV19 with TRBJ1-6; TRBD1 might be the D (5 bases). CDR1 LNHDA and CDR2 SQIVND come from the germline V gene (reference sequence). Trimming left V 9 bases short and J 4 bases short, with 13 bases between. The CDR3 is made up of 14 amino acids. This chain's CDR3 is CASRDPGYNSPLHF. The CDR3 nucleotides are TGTGCCAGCCGGGATCCAGGGTATAATTCACCCCTCCACTTT.